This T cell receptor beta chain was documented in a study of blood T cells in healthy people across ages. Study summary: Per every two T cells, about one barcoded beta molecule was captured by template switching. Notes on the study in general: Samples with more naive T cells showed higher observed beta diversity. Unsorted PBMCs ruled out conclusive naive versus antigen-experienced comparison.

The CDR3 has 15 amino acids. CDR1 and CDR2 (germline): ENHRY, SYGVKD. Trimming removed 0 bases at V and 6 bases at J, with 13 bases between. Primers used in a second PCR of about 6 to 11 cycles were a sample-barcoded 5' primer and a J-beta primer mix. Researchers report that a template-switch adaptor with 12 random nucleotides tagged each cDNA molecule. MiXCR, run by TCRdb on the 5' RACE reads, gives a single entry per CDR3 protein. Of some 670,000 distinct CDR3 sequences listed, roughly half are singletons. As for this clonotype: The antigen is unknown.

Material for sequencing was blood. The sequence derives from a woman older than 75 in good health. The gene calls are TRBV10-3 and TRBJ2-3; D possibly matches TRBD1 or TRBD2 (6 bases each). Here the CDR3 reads CAISESVRGADTQYF. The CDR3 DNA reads TGTGCCATCAGTGAGTCGGTGAGGGGGGCTGATACGCAGTATTTT.